The T cell receptor (beta chain) described here comes from a study of cytotoxic CD8 clonotypes in ibrutinib-treated CLL. Study summary: In all, under twelve patients were relapsed/refractory, some 14 were treatment-naive and some 17 were IGHV unmutated. Response specimens were obtained following a median treatment duration of about 12 months, with a range of 6 to 36.

The CDR3 length is 15 residues. V trimming: 4 bases; J trimming: 5 bases; junction bases outside the gene matches: 6. Per the germline V gene, CDR1 is SGHRS and CDR2 is YFSETQ. Sequenced by immunoSEQ multiplex PCR; TCRdb stores in-frame clones only, minus some. This repertoire shows around 130,000 clones, 84% found once; its top ten account for 3% to 4%. The receptor's source is a human donor with chronic lymphocytic leukemia. The rearrangement uses TRBV5-1 and TRBJ2-5; 12 nucleotides align to TRBD2. The sample in question was PBMCs, obtained after 24 months of ibrutinib treatment. The CDR3 loop reads CASSLRTSGVETQYF. The CDR3 bases are TGCGCCAGCAGCCTTCGGACTAGCGGGGTGGAGACCCAGTACTTC.